The 4 T cell receptor beta chains reported below all come from one sample, sequenced in a study of T cell responses to AZD1222 COVID-19 vaccine. Data came from immunoSEQ multiplex PCR; TCRdb stores just in-frame clones and leaves some out. This sample has about 170,000 clones, with around nine tenths found just once. The sample in question was peripheral blood, obtained 28 days after the second AZD1222 dose. The receptors stem from an adult who received the AZD1222 COVID-19 vaccine.

The chain recombines TRBV19 with TRBJ2-6; 9 bases are shared with TRBD2. The germline V gene encodes CDR1 LNHDA and CDR2 SQIVND (reference sequence). V lost 11 bases, J lost 0 bases, and 8 bases stayed unmatched. This CDR3 has 16 residues. The CDR3 loop reads CASSGSGSSGANVLTF. The CDR3 DNA follows: TGTGCCTCCAGCGGTAGCGGGAGCTCTGGGGCCAACGTCCTGACTTTC.

V usage is TRBV6-5 and J usage is TRBJ2-2; TRBD2 might be the D (5 bases). Germline assignment: CDR1 MNHEY and CDR2 SVGAGI. The CDR3 is 15 amino acids. The V gene lost 0 bases and the J gene lost 3 bases, with 8 bases spanning the gap. CDR3 nucleotides: TGTGCCAGCAGTTACTCCGGACTCCACACCGGGGAGCTGTTTTTT. Residues: CASSYSGLHTGELFF.

V gene TRBV4-1 combines with J gene TRBJ1-1; 9 positions match TRBD1. CDR1 and CDR2 from the germline V gene are MGHRA and YSYEKL. V gave up 4 bases and J gave up 3 bases; unmatched junction bases: 9. The CDR3 totals 16 residues. The CDR3 spells CASSRRTGDKDTEAFF. CDR3 bases: TGCGCCAGCAGCCGCCGGACAGGGGATAAGGACACTGAAGCTTTCTTT.

The chain uses TRBV27 and TRBJ1-5, with D possibly being TRBD1 (6 bases). Per germline, CDR1 MNHEY and CDR2 SMNVEV (reference sequence). V lost 1 base and J 2 bases, leaving 12 bases between the germline ends. The CDR3 consists of 16 residues. The CDR3 reads CASSLLGGGRNQPQHF. Here the CDR3 DNA reads TGTGCCAGCAGTTTATTAGGGGGTGGTCGCAATCAGCCCCAGCATTTT.